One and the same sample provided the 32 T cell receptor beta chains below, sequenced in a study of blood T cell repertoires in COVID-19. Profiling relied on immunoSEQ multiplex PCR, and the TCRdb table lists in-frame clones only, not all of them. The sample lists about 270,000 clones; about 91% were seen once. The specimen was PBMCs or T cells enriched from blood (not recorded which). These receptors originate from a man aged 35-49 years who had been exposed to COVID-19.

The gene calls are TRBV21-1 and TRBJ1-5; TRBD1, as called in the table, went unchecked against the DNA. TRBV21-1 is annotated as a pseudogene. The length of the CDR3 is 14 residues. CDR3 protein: CASSKSTGEQPQHF. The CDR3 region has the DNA TGTGCCAGCAGCAAATCGACAGGGGAGCAGCCCCAGCATTTT.

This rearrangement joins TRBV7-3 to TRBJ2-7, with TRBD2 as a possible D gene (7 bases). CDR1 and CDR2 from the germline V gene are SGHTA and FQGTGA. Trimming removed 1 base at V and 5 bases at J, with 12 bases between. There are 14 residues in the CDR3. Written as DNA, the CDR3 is TGTGCCAGCAGCTTAAGCGGGGGCAGGGACGAGCAGTACTTC. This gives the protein CASSLSGGRDEQYF.

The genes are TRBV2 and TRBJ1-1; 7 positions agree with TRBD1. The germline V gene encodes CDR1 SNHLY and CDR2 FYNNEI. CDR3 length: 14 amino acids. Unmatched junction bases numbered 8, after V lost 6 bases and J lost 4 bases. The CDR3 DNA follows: TGTGCCAGCAGGAAAGAGGGACAGAGCACTGAAGCTTTCTTT. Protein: CASRKEGQSTEAFF. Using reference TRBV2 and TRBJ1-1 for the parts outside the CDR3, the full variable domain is EPEVTQTPSHQVTQMGQEVILRCVPISNHLYFYWYRQILGQKVEFLVSFYNNEISEKSEIFDDQFSVERPDGSNFTLKIRSTKLEDSAMYFCASRKEGQSTEAFFGQGTRLTVV.

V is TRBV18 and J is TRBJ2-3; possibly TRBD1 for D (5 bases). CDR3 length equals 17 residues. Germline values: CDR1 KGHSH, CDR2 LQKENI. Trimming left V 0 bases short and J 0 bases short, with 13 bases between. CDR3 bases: TGTGCCAGCTCACCACCGACCGGTGGGGCCAGCACAGATACGCAGTATTTT. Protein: CASSPPTGGASTDTQYF.

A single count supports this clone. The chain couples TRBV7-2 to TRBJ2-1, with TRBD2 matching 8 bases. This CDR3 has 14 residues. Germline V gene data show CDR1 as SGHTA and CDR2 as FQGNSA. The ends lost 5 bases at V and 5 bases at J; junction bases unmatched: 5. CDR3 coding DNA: TGTGCCAGCAGCATGCTGACTAGCGACAATGAGCAGTTCTTC. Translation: CASSMLTSDNEQFF. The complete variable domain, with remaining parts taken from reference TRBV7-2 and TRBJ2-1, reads GAGVSQSPSNKVTEKGKDVELRCDPISGHTALYWYRQSLGQGLEFLIYFQGNSAPDKSGLPSDRFSAERTGGSVSTLTIQRTQQEDSAVYLCASSMLTSDNEQFFGPGTRLTVL.

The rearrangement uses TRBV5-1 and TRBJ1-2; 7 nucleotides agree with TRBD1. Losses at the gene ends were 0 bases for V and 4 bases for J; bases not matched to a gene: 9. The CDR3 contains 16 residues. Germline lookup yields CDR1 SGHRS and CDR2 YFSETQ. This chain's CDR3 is CASSLDPNRGGYGYTF. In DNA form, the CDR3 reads TGCGCCAGCAGCTTGGACCCTAACAGGGGAGGCTATGGCTACACCTTC.

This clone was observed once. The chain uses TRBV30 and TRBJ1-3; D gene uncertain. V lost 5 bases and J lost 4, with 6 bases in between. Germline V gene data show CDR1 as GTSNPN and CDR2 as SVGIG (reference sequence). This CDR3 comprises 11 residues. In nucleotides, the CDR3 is TGTGCCTGGTCGGGAGGAAACACCATATATTTT. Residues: CAWSGGNTIYF.

CDR3 amino acids: CASSYEGGPYGYTF. The CDR3 nucleotides are TGTGCCAGCAGTTATGAAGGGGGACCTTATGGCTACACCTTC. J is TRBJ1-2 and V is TRBV6-2 or TRBV6-3; possible D gene TRBD1, 6 bases. CDR1 and CDR2 (germline): MNHEY, SVGEGT. The CDR3 spans 14 residues. Trimming took 3 bases from V and 5 from J, leaving 13 bases between them.

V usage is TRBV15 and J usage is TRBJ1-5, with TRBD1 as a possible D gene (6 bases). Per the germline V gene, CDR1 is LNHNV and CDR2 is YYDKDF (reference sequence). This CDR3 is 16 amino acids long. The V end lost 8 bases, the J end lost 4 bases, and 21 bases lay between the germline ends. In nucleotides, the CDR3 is TGTGCCACCCGACTGTCCTCTGGGGGCGAAAATCAGCCCCAGCATTTT. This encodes CATRLSSGGENQPQHF. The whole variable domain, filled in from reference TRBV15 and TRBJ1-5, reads DAMVIQNPRYQVTQFGKPVTLSCSQTLNHNVMYWYQQKSSQAPKLLFHYYDKDFNNEADTPDNFQSRRPNTSFCFLDIRSPGLGDTAMYLCATRLSSGGENQPQHFGDGTRLSIL.

CDR3 in DNA: TGTGCCAGCTCACCGACTCGCGGAGGGGCAGATACGCAGTATTTT. It encodes CASSPTRGGADTQYF. This sequence joins TRBV18 and TRBJ2-3; D possibly corresponds to TRBD2 (6 bases). Germline assignment: CDR1 KGHSH and CDR2 LQKENI. The CDR3 is 15 amino acids. V lost 3 bases and J lost 4, with 14 bases in between.

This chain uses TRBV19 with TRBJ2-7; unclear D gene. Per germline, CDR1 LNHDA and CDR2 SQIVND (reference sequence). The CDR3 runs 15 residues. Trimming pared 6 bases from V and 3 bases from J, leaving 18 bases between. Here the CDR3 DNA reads TGTGCCAGTAGATACACCGCCCACGCTGGCTACGAGCAGTACTTC. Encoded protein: CASRYTAHAGYEQYF.

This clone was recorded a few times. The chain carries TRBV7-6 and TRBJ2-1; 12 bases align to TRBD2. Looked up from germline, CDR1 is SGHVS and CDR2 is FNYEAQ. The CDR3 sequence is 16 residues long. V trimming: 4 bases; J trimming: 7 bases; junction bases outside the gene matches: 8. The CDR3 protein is CASSSTLAGGKNEQFF. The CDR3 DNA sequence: TGTGCCAGCAGCTCGACCCTAGCGGGAGGGAAGAATGAGCAGTTCTTC.

CDR3 coding DNA: TGTGCCAGCAGCTTTTTCGGGGACTACGAGCAGTACTTC. Its translation: CASSFFGDYEQYF. J is TRBJ2-7 and V is TRBV7-2; D is perhaps TRBD2 (5 bases). Germline CDR1 reads SGHTA; CDR2 reads FQGNSA. The length of the CDR3 is 13 residues. The ends were cut back, 3 bases at V and 3 bases at J, with 9 bases in the middle.

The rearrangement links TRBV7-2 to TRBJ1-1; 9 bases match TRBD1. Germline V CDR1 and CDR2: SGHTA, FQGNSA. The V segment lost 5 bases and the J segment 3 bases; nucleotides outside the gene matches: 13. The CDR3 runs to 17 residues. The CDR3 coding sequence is TGTGCCAGCAGCCTCAGGACAGGGGCTTTCCCCCACACTGAAGCTTTCTTT. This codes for CASSLRTGAFPHTEAFF.

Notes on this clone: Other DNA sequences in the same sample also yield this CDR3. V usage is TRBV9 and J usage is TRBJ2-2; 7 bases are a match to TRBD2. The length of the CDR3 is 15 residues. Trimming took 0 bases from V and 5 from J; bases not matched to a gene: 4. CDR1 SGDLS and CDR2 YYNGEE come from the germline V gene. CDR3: CASSVGLADTGELFF. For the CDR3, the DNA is TGTGCCAGCAGCGTAGGGCTAGCGGATACCGGGGAGCTGTTTTTT.

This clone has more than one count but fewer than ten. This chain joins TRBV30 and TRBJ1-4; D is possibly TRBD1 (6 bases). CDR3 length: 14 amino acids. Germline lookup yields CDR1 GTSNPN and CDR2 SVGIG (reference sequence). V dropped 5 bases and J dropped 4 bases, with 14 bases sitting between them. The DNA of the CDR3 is TGTGCCTGGCGAAGGACAGCTCATAATGAAAAACTGTTTTTT. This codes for CAWRRTAHNEKLFF.

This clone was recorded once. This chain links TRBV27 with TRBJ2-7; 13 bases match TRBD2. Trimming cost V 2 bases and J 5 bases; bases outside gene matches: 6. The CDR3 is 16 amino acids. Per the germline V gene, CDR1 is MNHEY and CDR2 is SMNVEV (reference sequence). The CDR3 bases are TGTGCCAGCAGTTTACCCGGACTAGCGGGAGCCCACGAGCAGTACTTC. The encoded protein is CASSLPGLAGAHEQYF.

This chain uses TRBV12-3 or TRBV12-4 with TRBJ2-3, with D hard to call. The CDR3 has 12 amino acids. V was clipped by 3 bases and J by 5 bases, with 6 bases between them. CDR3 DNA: TGTGCCAGCAGTTTTGGCCTAGATACGCAGTATTTT. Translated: CASSFGLDTQYF.

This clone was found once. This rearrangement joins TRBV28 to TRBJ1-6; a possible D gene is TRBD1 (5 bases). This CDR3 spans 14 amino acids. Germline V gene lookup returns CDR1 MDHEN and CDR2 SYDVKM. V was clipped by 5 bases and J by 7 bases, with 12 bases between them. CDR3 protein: CASSRGTGNSPLHF. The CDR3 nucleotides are TGTGCCAGCAGTCGGGGGACGGGAAATTCACCCCTCCACTTT.

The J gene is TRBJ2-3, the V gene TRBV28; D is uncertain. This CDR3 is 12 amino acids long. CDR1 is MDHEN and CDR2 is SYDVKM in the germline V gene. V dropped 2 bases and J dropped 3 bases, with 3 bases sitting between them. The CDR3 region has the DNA TGTGCCAGCAGTTTACCAACAGATACGCAGTATTTT. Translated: CASSLPTDTQYF. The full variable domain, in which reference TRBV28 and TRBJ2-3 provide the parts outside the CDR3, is DVKVTQSSRYLVKRTGEKVFLECVQDMDHENMFWYRQDPGLGLRLIYFSYDVKMKEKGDIPEGYSVSREKKERFSLILESASTNQTSMYLCASSLPTDTQYFGPGTRLTVL.

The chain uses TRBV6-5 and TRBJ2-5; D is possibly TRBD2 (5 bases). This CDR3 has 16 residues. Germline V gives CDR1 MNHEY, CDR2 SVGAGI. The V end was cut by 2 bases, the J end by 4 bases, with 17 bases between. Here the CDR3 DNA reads TGTGCCAGCAGTTACCCTCCCAGAGGGATTGGAGAGACCCAGTACTTC. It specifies CASSYPPRGIGETQYF.

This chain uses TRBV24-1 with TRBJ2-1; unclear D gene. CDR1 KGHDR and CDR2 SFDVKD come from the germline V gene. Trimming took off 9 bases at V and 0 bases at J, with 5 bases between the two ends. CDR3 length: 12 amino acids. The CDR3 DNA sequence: TGTGCCACCGCAGGCTCCTACAATGAGCAGTTCTTC. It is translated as CATAGSYNEQFF.

The CDR3 bases are TGTGCCACCAGTGACAGGGGAGAAAATCAGCCCCAGCATTTT. It yields the protein CATSDRGENQPQHF. The gene calls are TRBV24-1 and TRBJ1-5, with D tentatively TRBD1 (6 bases). Germline CDR1 is KGHDR and CDR2 is SFDVKD. This CDR3 is 14 amino acids long. V lost 4 bases and J lost 4, with 10 bases in between.

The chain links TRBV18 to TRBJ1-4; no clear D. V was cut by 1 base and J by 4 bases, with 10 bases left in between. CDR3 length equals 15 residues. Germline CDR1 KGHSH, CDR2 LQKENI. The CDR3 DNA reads TGTGCCAGCTCACCACGGTCGGCGGATAATGAAAAACTGTTTTTT. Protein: CASSPRSADNEKLFF. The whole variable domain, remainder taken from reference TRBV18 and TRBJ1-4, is NAGVMQNPRHLVRRRGQEARLRCSPMKGHSHVYWYRQLPEEGLKFMVYLQKENIIDESGMPKERFSAEFPKEGPSILRIQQVVRGDSAAYFCASSPRSADNEKLFFGSGTQLSVL.

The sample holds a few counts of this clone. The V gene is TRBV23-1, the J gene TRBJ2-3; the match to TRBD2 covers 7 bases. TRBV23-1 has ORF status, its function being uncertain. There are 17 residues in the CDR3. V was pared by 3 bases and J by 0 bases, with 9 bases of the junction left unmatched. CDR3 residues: CASSQHPAGCSTDTQYF. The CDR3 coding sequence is TGCGCCAGCAGTCAGCATCCAGCGGGGTGTAGCACAGATACGCAGTATTTT.

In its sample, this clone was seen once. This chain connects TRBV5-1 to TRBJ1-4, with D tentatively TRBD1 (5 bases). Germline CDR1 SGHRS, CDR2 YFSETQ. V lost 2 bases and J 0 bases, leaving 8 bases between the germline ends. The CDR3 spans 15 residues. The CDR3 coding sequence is TGCGCCAGCAGCTTCACAGGAGCAACTAATGAAAAACTGTTTTTT. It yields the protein CASSFTGATNEKLFF.

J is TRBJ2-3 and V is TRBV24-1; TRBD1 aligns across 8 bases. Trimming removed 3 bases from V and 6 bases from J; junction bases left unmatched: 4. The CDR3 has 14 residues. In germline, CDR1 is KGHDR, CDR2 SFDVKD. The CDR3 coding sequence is TGTGCCACCAGTGATCGGACAGGGTTGGATACGCAGTATTTT. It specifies CATSDRTGLDTQYF.

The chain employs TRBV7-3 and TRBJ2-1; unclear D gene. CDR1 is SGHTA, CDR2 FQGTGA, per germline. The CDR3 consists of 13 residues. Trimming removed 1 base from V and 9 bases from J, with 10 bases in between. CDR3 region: CASSLMSGGEQFF. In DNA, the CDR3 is TGTGCCAGCAGCTTAATGTCGGGTGGTGAGCAGTTCTTC.

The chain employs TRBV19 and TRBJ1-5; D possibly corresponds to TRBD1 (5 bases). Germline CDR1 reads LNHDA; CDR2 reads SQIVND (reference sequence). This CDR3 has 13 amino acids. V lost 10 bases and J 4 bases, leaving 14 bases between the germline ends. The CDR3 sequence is CATKAGGNQPQHF. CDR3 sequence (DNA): TGTGCCACCAAAGCGGGGGGGAATCAGCCCCAGCATTTT.

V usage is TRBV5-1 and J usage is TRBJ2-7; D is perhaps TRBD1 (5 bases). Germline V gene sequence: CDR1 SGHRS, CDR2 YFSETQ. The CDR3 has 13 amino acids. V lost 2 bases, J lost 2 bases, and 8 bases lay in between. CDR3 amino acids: CASSFTGAYEQYF. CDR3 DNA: TGCGCCAGCAGCTTTACAGGTGCCTACGAGCAGTACTTC.

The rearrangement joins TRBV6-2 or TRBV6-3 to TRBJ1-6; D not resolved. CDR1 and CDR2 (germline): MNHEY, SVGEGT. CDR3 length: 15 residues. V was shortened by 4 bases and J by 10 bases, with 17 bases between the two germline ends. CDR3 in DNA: TGTGCCAGCAGTTTTGCCTACGAGGAGGTATCACCCCTCCACTTT. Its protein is CASSFAYEEVSPLHF.

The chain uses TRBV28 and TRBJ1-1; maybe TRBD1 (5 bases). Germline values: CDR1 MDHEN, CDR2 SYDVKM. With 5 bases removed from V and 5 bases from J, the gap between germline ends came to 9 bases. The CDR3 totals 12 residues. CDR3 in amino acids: CASSTHRTEAFF. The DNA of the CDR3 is TGTGCCAGCAGTACCCACAGGACTGAAGCTTTCTTT.